Below, 5 T cell receptor beta chains from the same sample are listed, as sequenced in a study of T cells in Graves' hyperthyroidism and ophthalmopathy. RNA transcripts were the template for amplifying TCR beta CDR3 regions. HTBI primers were the set used in a first-round RT-PCR of the TCR CDR3. In TCRdb, the multiplex PCR reads were re-called with MiXCR into one record per CDR3 protein. The data contain around 690,000 distinct CDR3 sequences, around 20% of them singletons. Sample: blood. These TCRs come from a man aged 25 to 40 with Graves' ophthalmopathy.

This clonotype was seen a single time. The chain uses TRBV15 and TRBJ2-5; the D is unclear. Trimming left V 0 bases short and J 2 bases short, with 10 bases between. Germline V gene sequence: CDR1 LNHNV, CDR2 YYDKDF (reference sequence). The CDR3 loop spans 15 amino acids. The DNA for the CDR3 is TGTGCCACCAGCAGAGATCGAAGGGTTCAAGAGACCCAGTACTTC. Protein: CATSRDRRVQETQYF.

The V call is TRBV20-1, the J call TRBJ2-1; 7 bases are a match to TRBD1. Germline CDR1 is DFQATT and CDR2 is SNEGSKA (reference sequence). This CDR3 has 12 residues. J gave up 9 bases and V 6 bases, and 8 bases lay outside the gene matches. CDR3 amino acids: CSAPAQGSEQFF. The DNA for the CDR3 is TGCAGTGCCCCGGCACAGGGGAGTGAGCAGTTCTTC.

The CDR3 loop is CSGVSGHNEQFF. In nucleotides, the CDR3 is TGCAGCGGAGTTAGCGGGCACAATGAGCAGTTCTTC. The gene calls are TRBV29-1 and TRBJ2-1; 7 nucleotides align to TRBD2. Germline V gives CDR1 SQVTM, CDR2 ANQGSEA. Trimming took 7 bases from V and 5 from J; bases not matched to a gene: 5. This CDR3 has 12 residues.

This sequence joins TRBV6-1 and TRBJ1-3; D ambiguous. V lost 5 bases, J lost 0 bases, and 14 bases lay in between. The germline CDR1 and CDR2 sequences are MNHNS and SASEGT. This CDR3 has 16 amino acids. CDR3 sequence (DNA): TGTGCCAGCAGTTCCCTAGGTACCCTCTCTGGAAACACCATATATTTT. Its translation: CASSSLGTLSGNTIYF.

The chain is built from TRBV27 and TRBJ2-3; 10 bases agree with TRBD1. After removal of 3 bases from V and 4 bases from J, the junction contained 7 bases not matched to a gene. This CDR3 has 16 amino acids. The germline CDR1 and CDR2 sequences are MNHEY and SMNVEV (reference sequence). The CDR3 nucleotides are TGTGCCAGCAGTTTCAGCCGGGACAGGGGATCAGATACGCAGTATTTT. It encodes CASSFSRDRGSDTQYF.